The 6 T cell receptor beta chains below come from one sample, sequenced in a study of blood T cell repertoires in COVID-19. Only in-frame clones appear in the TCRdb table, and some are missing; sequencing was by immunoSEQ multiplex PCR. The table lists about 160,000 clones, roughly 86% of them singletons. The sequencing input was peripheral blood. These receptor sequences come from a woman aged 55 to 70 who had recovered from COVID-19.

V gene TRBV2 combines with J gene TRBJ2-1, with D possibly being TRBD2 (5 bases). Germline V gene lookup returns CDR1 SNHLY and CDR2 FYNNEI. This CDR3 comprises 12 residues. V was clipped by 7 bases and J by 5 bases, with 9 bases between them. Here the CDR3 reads CASMSGNNEQFF. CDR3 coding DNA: TGTGCCAGCATGTCCGGGAACAATGAGCAGTTCTTC.

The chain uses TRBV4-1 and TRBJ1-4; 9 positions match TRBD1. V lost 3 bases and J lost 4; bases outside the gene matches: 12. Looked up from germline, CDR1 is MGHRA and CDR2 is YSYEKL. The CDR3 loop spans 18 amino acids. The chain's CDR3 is CASSQPRTGARGNEKLFF. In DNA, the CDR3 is TGCGCCAGCAGCCAGCCCCGGACAGGGGCCCGGGGTAATGAAAAACTGTTTTTT.

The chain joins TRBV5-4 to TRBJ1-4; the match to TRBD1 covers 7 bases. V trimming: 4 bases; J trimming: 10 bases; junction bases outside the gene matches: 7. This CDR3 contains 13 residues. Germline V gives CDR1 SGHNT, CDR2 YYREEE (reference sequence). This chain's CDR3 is CASSTDRVGKLFF. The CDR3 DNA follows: TGTGCCAGCAGCACCGACAGGGTTGGAAAACTGTTTTTT.

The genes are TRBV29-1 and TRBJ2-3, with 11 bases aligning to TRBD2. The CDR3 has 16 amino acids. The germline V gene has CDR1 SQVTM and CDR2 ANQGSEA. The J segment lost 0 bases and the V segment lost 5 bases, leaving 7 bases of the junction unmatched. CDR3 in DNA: TGCAGCGTTTCTAGCGGGGGGACCTCTAGCACAGATACGCAGTATTTT. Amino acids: CSVSSGGTSSTDTQYF.

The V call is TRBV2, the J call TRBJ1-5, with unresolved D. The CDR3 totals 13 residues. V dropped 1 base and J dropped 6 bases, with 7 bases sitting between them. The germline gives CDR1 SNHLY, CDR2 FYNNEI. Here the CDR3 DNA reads TGTGCCAGCAGTGAAGGTACAACTCAGCCCCAGCATTTT. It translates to CASSEGTTQPQHF.

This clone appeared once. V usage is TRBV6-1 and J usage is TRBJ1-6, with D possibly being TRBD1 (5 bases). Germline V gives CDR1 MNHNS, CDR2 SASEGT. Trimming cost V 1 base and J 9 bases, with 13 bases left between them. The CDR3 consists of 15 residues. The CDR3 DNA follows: TGTGCCAGCAGTGAAGGAAGGGGAAGGGGTTCACCCCTCCACTTT. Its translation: CASSEGRGRGSPLHF.